Below, 23 T cell receptor beta chains from the same sample are listed, as sequenced in a study of a mutant IDH1 vaccine in newly diagnosed glioma. Indicated time point: week 35, safety follow-up. Topical imiquimod was applied with each vaccine dose, which held 300 ug of mutant IDH1 20-mer peptide. Assay used: immunoSEQ multiplex PCR; TCRdb lists only in-frame clones, some missing. This table holds 35,000 to 45,000 clones, roughly 84% found once. Antigens of these TCRs are unknown. The material was PBMCs, obtained from a glioma patient whose treatment included an IDH1 peptide vaccine. Source of these receptors: a woman aged 45-60 years with glioma.

The chain uses TRBV5-6 and TRBJ2-5, with TRBD1 identical over 8 bases. Germline V gives CDR1 SGHDT, CDR2 YYEEEE. The CDR3 consists of 17 residues. V shed 0 bases, J shed 5 bases, and the junction held 12 bases outside the gene matches. CDR3 protein: CASSLAHISGGAETQYF. The CDR3 bases are TGTGCCAGCAGCTTGGCCCACATATCAGGGGGCGCGGAGACCCAGTACTTC.

The J gene is TRBJ1-1, the V gene TRBV18; weak D call: TRBD1 (5 bases). Germline V gives CDR1 KGHSH, CDR2 LQKENI. The CDR3 has 14 amino acids. Trimming took 1 base from V and 3 from J, leaving 9 bases between them. CDR3 sequence (DNA): TGTGCCAGCTCACCACTGCAGGGCGACACTGAAGCTTTCTTT. Translating it yields CASSPLQGDTEAFF.

This chain connects TRBV7-2 to TRBJ1-5, with D hard to call. Deletions cut 3 bases from V and 5 bases from J, with 14 bases between. The CDR3 extends over 15 amino acids. The germline V gene has CDR1 SGHTA and CDR2 FQGNSA. CDR3 protein: CASSLKSGWDQPQHF. In DNA, the CDR3 is TGTGCCAGCAGCTTGAAATCCGGATGGGATCAGCCCCAGCATTTT.

The rearrangement links TRBV5-1 to TRBJ2-3; the match to TRBD2 covers 9 bases. Germline trimming cut 4 bases from V and 3 bases from J; bases unmatched to any gene: 9. CDR3 length: 16 amino acids. CDR1 is SGHRS and CDR2 is YFSETQ in the germline V gene. The CDR3 region has the DNA TGCGCCAGCAGCCCGGACGGCGGGGGGGCAACAGATACGCAGTATTTT. Encoded protein: CASSPDGGGATDTQYF. Combining the CDR3 with reference TRBV5-1 and TRBJ2-3 gives the whole variable domain KAGVTQTPRYLIKTRGQQVTLSCSPISGHRSVSWYQQTPGQGLQFLFEYFSETQRNKGNFPGRFSGRQFSNSRSEMNVSTLELGDSALYLCASSPDGGGATDTQYFGPGTRLTVL.

This CDR3 reads CASSQDSGGGRDEQFF. The CDR3 DNA follows: TGTGCCAGCAGCCAAGATTCTGGTGGGGGAAGGGATGAGCAGTTCTTC. This chain joins TRBV4-2 and TRBJ2-1; D assignment may be TRBD1 or TRBD2 (5 bases each). Looked up from germline, CDR1 is LGHNA and CDR2 is YNFKEQ. V was trimmed by 0 bases and J by 8 bases, leaving 17 bases between them. This CDR3 has 16 amino acids.

This rearrangement joins TRBV7-8 to TRBJ2-1, with a weak D call TRBD2 (5 bases). V was clipped by 2 bases and J by 2 bases, with 10 bases between them. Germline values: CDR1 SGHVS, CDR2 FQNEAQ. This CDR3 region has 15 residues. CDR3 nucleotide sequence: TGTGCCAGCAGCTTATATGGGGAGACCTACAATGAGCAGTTCTTC. This encodes CASSLYGETYNEQFF.

The chain employs TRBV5-1 and TRBJ1-1; D is possibly TRBD1 (5 bases). V was pared by 3 bases and J by 5 bases, with 26 bases between. CDR1 is SGHRS, CDR2 YFSETQ, per germline. This CDR3 is built from 18 residues. CDR3: CASSSPRGVGQSGTEAFF. DNA for the CDR3: TGCGCCAGCAGCTCCCCTCGGGGGGTAGGGCAGTCTGGGACTGAAGCTTTCTTT.

This chain links TRBV7-8 with TRBJ2-7; 7 nucleotides align to TRBD1. V shed 5 bases, J shed 0 bases, and the junction held 7 bases outside the gene matches. This CDR3 has 15 amino acids. Germline V gives CDR1 SGHVS, CDR2 FQNEAQ. CDR3 residues: CASSPDRESSYEQYF. Written as DNA, the CDR3 is TGTGCCAGCAGCCCCGACAGGGAGAGCTCCTACGAGCAGTACTTC.

The DNA for the CDR3 is TGTGCCAGCAGCCAAAGGACAGGGAATTCCTACGAGCAGTACTTC. As protein: CASSQRTGNSYEQYF. V gene TRBV7-2 combines with J gene TRBJ2-7; TRBD1 aligns across 8 bases. Germline V lookup: CDR1 SGHTA, CDR2 FQGNSA. Trimming at V came to 5 bases and at J to 1 base, leaving 7 bases not matched to a gene. The CDR3 has 15 amino acids. Full variable domain (outside the CDR3, taken from reference TRBV7-2 and TRBJ2-7): GAGVSQSPSNKVTEKGKDVELRCDPISGHTALYWYRQSLGQGLEFLIYFQGNSAPDKSGLPSDRFSAERTGGSVSTLTIQRTQQEDSAVYLCASSQRTGNSYEQYFGPGTRLTVT.

The rearrangement links TRBV30 to TRBJ2-1, with D hard to call. The V end lost 2 bases, the J end lost 8 bases, and 7 bases lay between the germline ends. From germline, CDR1 is GTSNPN and CDR2 SVGIG (reference sequence). The CDR3 is made up of 11 amino acids. CDR3 region: CAWSRPDEQFF. CDR3 nucleotide sequence: TGTGCCTGGAGTCGACCGGATGAGCAGTTCTTC.

The V and J genes are TRBV7-9 and TRBJ1-3; TRBD1 aligns across 7 bases. CDR1 is SEHNR, CDR2 FQNEAQ, per germline (reference sequence). CDR3 length: 15 residues. Unmatched junction bases numbered 8, after V lost 2 bases and J lost 7 bases. CDR3 amino acids: CASSLYGTASNTIYF. The DNA of the CDR3 is TGTGCCAGCAGCTTATATGGGACAGCCTCCAACACCATATATTTT.

The gene calls are TRBV5-8 and TRBJ1-5; weak D call: TRBD1 (5 bases). V lost 3 bases to trimming and J lost 0 bases, with 7 bases between them. The CDR3 has 14 residues. CDR1 is SGHTS, CDR2 YDEGEE, per germline. The CDR3 here is CASSSGSSNQPQHF. The CDR3 bases are TGTGCCAGCAGCTCAGGGAGTAGCAATCAGCCCCAGCATTTT.

The chain uses TRBV5-1 and TRBJ2-7; weak D call: TRBD2 (5 bases). CDR3 length: 14 residues. Per the germline V gene, CDR1 is SGHRS and CDR2 is YFSETQ. V was pared by 0 bases and J by 0 bases, with 7 bases between. The CDR3 sequence: CASSLAGISYEQYF. DNA for the CDR3: TGCGCCAGCAGCTTGGCCGGGATCTCCTACGAGCAGTACTTC.

The V call is TRBV5-4, the J call TRBJ2-3; 7 bases map to TRBD2. The CDR3 totals 13 residues. V trimming: 3 bases; J trimming: 7 bases; junction bases outside the gene matches: 5. Germline loops: CDR1 SGHNT, CDR2 YYREEE (reference sequence). The CDR3 DNA reads TGTGCCAGCAGCTGGGGGGGGAGGAATACGCAGTATTTT. It is translated as CASSWGGRNTQYF.

This clone was observed a handful of times. The V gene is TRBV6-6, the J gene TRBJ1-5, with D possibly TRBD1 on 5 matching bases. The CDR3 runs to 15 residues. V was trimmed by 6 bases and J by 5 bases, leaving 17 bases between them. Looked up from germline, CDR1 is MNHNY and CDR2 is SVGAGI (reference sequence). The CDR3 DNA follows: TGTGCCAGCAGGCGGGACCAGGGTCTGGATCAGCCCCAGCATTTT. It encodes CASRRDQGLDQPQHF.

V is TRBV19 and J is TRBJ2-5; D may be TRBD1 or TRBD2 (5 bases each). In germline, CDR1 is LNHDA, CDR2 SQIVND (reference sequence). The CDR3 loop spans 18 amino acids. V lost 5 bases and J lost 3, with 25 bases in between. The CDR3 DNA follows: TGTGCCAGTAGTCCGAACCGAGGGGCCGGGACGGGGAAAGAGACCCAGTACTTC. Translated, it gives CASSPNRGAGTGKETQYF. Drawing the rest from reference TRBV19 and TRBJ2-5, the complete variable domain is DGGITQSPKYLFRKEGQNVTLSCEQNLNHDAMYWYRQDPGQGLRLIYYSQIVNDFQKGDIAEGYSVSREKKESFPLTVTSAQKNPTAFYLCASSPNRGAGTGKETQYFGPGTRLLVL.

The V call is TRBV4-2, the J call TRBJ2-3; 12 bases are a match to TRBD2. This CDR3 is 15 amino acids long. Per the germline V gene, CDR1 is LGHNA and CDR2 is YNFKEQ. The V and J ends lost 4 bases and 2 bases, in that order; junction bases with no gene match: 1. The DNA of the CDR3 is TGTGCCAGCAGCCCTAGCGGGGGGGCCACAGATACGCAGTATTTT. It translates to CASSPSGGATDTQYF.

The chain employs TRBV19 and TRBJ2-5; TRBD1 matches 9 bases. Germline lookup yields CDR1 LNHDA and CDR2 SQIVND (reference sequence). Unmatched junction bases numbered 0, after V lost 5 bases and J lost 2 bases. The CDR3 contains 13 residues. The CDR3, as DNA: TGTGCCAGTAGTGACAGGGGGCAAGAGACCCAGTACTTC. As protein: CASSDRGQETQYF.

Written as DNA, the CDR3 is TGTGCCAGCAGCATGTGGACTAGCGGGACCGGGGAGCTGTTTTTT. Translating gives CASSMWTSGTGELFF. The rearrangement uses TRBV11-2 and TRBJ2-2; 11 bases are a match to TRBD2. The length of the CDR3 is 15 residues. Germline loops: CDR1 SGHAT, CDR2 FQNNGV. V lost 5 bases, J lost 5 bases, and 4 bases stayed unmatched.

This clone has just a few counts. The chain combines TRBV5-4 with TRBJ1-4; 7 nucleotides line up with TRBD1. Germline CDR1 SGHNT, CDR2 YYREEE (reference sequence). This CDR3 contains 13 residues. V was pared by 4 bases and J by 10 bases, with 7 bases of the junction left unmatched. The CDR3 region has the DNA TGTGCCAGCAGCGTCGACAGGGATGGAAAACTGTTTTTT. Translated, it gives CASSVDRDGKLFF.

The chain joins TRBV18 to TRBJ2-1; TRBD1 is a possible D gene (5 bases). Trimming removed 0 bases at V and 5 bases at J, with 11 bases between. The CDR3 has 15 amino acids. CDR1 is KGHSH and CDR2 is LQKENI in the germline V gene. CDR3 sequence (DNA): TGTGCCAGCTCACCACCGACCAGGGAAAACAATGAGCAGTTCTTC. Amino acid sequence: CASSPPTRENNEQFF. The full variable domain, in which reference TRBV18 and TRBJ2-1 provide the parts outside the CDR3, is NAGVMQNPRHLVRRRGQEARLRCSPMKGHSHVYWYRQLPEEGLKFMVYLQKENIIDESGMPKERFSAEFPKEGPSILRIQQVVRGDSAAYFCASSPPTRENNEQFFGPGTRLTVL.

This chain joins TRBV27 and TRBJ2-4, with D maybe TRBD1 (5 bases). The CDR3 spans 18 residues. CDR1 is MNHEY and CDR2 is SMNVEV in the germline V gene (reference sequence). Trimming stripped 0 bases from V and 0 bases from J, with 15 bases between. In DNA, the CDR3 is TGTGCCAGCAGTTTATCAGGGGCAGGAAGACTAGCCAAAAACATTCAGTACTTC. Protein: CASSLSGAGRLAKNIQYF.

The chain recombines TRBV30 with TRBJ1-5; TRBD1 aligns across 7 bases. The V gene end was trimmed by 2 bases and the J gene end by 0 bases; junction bases not matched to a gene: 7. CDR1 is GTSNPN and CDR2 is SVGIG in the germline V gene (reference sequence). CDR3 length equals 16 residues. The CDR3 DNA is TGTGCCTGGAGTAGGGCACAGGGGAGTAGCAATCAGCCCCAGCATTTT. Translating it yields CAWSRAQGSSNQPQHF.